These T cell receptor beta chains were read from a single sample in a study of blood T cell repertoires in COVID-19. The method was immunoSEQ multiplex PCR; TCRdb's version includes in-frame clones alone and lacks a portion of them. The profile covers around 290,000 clones, with roughly nine tenths appearing a single time and about 2.2% taken by the ten largest. The material sequenced was peripheral blood. These receptors came from a woman aged 25 to 45 with COVID-19, enrolled during active disease. The CDR3 runs from the conserved cysteine through the conserved F or W. The size of a clone is reported for some rows only, either as once, few or many, or as a class for expanded clones.

v_call clone_size cdr3_aa
TRBV25-1 . CASSAAGTVSNQPQHF
TRBV3-1/TRBV3-2 . CASSRDRGQPQHF
TRBV2 . CASSLDRVGGYGYTF
TRBV6-6 . CASSYSEGDYGYTF
TRBV19 . CASRSTGQNTEAFF
TRBV29-1 . CSVVLIAGGPGNEQFF
TRBV5-1 . CASSLDGTGLRGYTF
TRBV6-5 . CASRRGGDEKLFF
TRBV28 . CASSLYRLNTEAFF
TRBV28 . CASSFPGLGGEQYF
TRBV27 . CASSLLGSTEAFF
TRBV30 . CAWTEIQGYDGYTF
TRBV3-1/TRBV3-2 . CASSQEALTGNTEAFF
TRBV6-5 . CASTTEYNSPLHF
TRBV11-3 . CASSLRAGGSEAFF
TRBV30 . CAWSVPGGSGNTIYF
TRBV29-1 . CSVEDEGRDHYGYTF
TRBV10-2 . CASSESRTDYEQYF
TRBV2 . CASSEWGAGGGYEQYF
TRBV7-6 once CASSRRLSGLGAQETQYF
TRBV6-1 . CASSLQGTYGYTF
TRBV28 once CASLTSSYNEQFF
TRBV28 . CASSPTDSDNSPLHF
TRBV28 . CASSFVASGDTDTQYF
TRBV7-8 . CASSSRGGQGIRPQYF
TRBV24-1 . CATSDRKGTVNNQPQHF
TRBV3-1/TRBV3-2 . CASSQGEGTRTYNEQFF
TRBV28 . CASSSHRDFGGYTF
TRBV27 . CASSFTGKQYF
TRBV6-5 . CASAGGTGELFF
TRBV25-1 . CASSEWGVEAGNEQFF
TRBV5-1 once CASSLSRLAGSYEQYF